This TCR beta chain was obtained from a study of blood T cell repertoires in COVID-19 (dated by TCRdb to 2018 to 2021). Turning to the overall study: Samples covering the acute and convalescent phases of COVID-19 were provided by collaborators in the United States, Italy and Spain. The material from the prospective study consisted of cDNA or gDNA derived from T cells, B-cell-depleted T cells, or PBMCs. Deeply sampled blood TCRbeta repertoires from subjects exposed to, actively infected with, or recovered from COVID-19 were included in the dataset. The repertoires were made available in a free public database intended to serve as a resource for research on the immune response to SARS-CoV-2. Samples came from the ongoing ImmuneRACE study (first 160 participants) plus 1,254 subjects from 6 global collaborators. Sample metadata almost always included a de-identified subject ID, COVID-19 status, age in years and sex. HLA class I and class II types, where available, came from metadata supplied by the sample provider rather than from assay-based typing.

Between the V and J ends, shortened by 8 bases and 0 bases respectively, the junction contains 13 bases. CDR1 and CDR2, looked up from the germline V gene, are MDHEN and SYDVKM. The CDR3 runs 14 amino acids, cysteine and phenylalanine included. The DNA shown is the 42-base CDR3, in frame from base 1. TCRbeta CDR3 regions were amplified from genomic DNA by means of the immunoSEQ Assay, a bias-controlled multiplex PCR. In the original analysis: Within the assay, amplification of reference gene primers was used to estimate how many nucleated cells each sample contained. To quantify the absolute abundance of each unique TCRbeta CDR3 rearrangement, sequence reads were collapsed and filtered. For each sample, productive Simpson clonality was calculated by taking the square root of Simpson's diversity index across productive rearrangements. TCRdb holds this immuneACCESS table with in-frame rearrangements only. Some clones are missing; in checked studies, unresolved V genes explain under half, and the rest has no known cause. V and J calls plus clone size are reproduced from that table; the DNA served to infer D and trimming. This sample has more than 95,000 clones in its table, and 86% of those were observed once. The ten largest clones add up to about 8% of the sample.

Paper-wide results and their limitations: The quantity of clinical and demographic metadata differed by source and by participant and was supplied without curation.

A second Seattle source provided samples from volunteer blood donors who had recovered from COVID-19. The collaborating institutions used their own protocols to collect whole blood in K2EDTA tubes. For TCRbeta analysis, collaborators shipped samples in one of three forms: frozen whole blood, isolated PBMCs, or DNA extracted from either of those sample types. On this clone: Its antigen is currently not known. Base qualities are not recorded, but no much larger clone differs from it by a single base.

The origin of this receptor is a man in his 70s who had recovered from COVID-19. The sequenced sample was peripheral blood. The chain is assembled from TRBV28 and TRBJ1-2; the D gene is possibly TRBD1, with 5 bases matching. The CDR3 loop reads CASAQGSTNYGYTF. The nucleotide sequence reads TGTGCCAGCGCTCAGGGATCAACTAACTATGGCTACACCTTC.